This is a list of T cell receptor beta chains from one sample in a study of cytomegalovirus exposure and HLA in healthy donors. The protocol was immunoSEQ multiplex PCR, while the TCRdb copy is restricted to in-frame clones and leaves out a portion. Here the sample spans 150,000 to 200,000 clones, about 86% being singletons. Sequenced sample: PBMCs. These receptors were obtained from a man aged 40-50 years in good health and CMV-seropositive. CDR3s include the opening cysteine and the closing phenylalanine or tryptophan. Each record gives: V gene, J gene, D gene, clone size, CDR3 protein, CDR3 DNA. D genes are given only for firm matches. The size field is filled for only some rows; it gives once, few, many or a size class.

>TRBV7-9|TRBJ1-5|.|.
CASSLVGGDQPQHF
TGTGCCAGCAGCTTAGTTGGGGGCGATCAGCCCCAGCATTTT
>TRBV7-2|TRBJ2-1|.|.
CASSGRPGYNEQFF
TGTGCCAGCAGTGGGAGGCCGGGGTACAATGAGCAGTTCTTC
>TRBV9|TRBJ1-6|TRBD1|.
CASSVDGTVRGSPLHF
TGTGCCAGCAGCGTAGACGGGACAGTTCGTGGTTCACCCCTCCACTTT
>TRBV5-1|TRBJ2-7|TRBD2|few
CASSSDLAGNEQYF
TGCGCCAGCAGCTCGGACCTAGCGGGTAACGAGCAGTACTTC
>TRBV4-3|TRBJ2-2|.|.
CASSQGRTRGELFF
TGCGCCAGCAGCCAAGGAAGGACACGGGGGGAGCTGTTTTTT
>TRBV25-1|TRBJ2-1|.|.
CASRTGVEQFF
TGTGCCAGCAGGACAGGCGTTGAGCAGTTCTTC
>TRBV5-1|TRBJ2-5|TRBD1|.
CASSLGQGPETQYF
TGCGCCAGCAGCTTGGGACAGGGACCAGAGACCCAGTACTTC
>TRBV5-1|TRBJ2-5|TRBD1|.
CASSAGQGAAETQYF
TGCGCCAGCAGCGCGGGACAGGGGGCGGCGGAGACCCAGTACTTC
>TRBV6-1|TRBJ1-3|TRBD1|few
CASSARTGRNTIYF
TGTGCCAGCAGTGCTCGGACAGGGAGGAACACCATATATTTT
>TRBV19|TRBJ2-7|.|.
CASSFQGPHEQYF
TGTGCCAGTAGTTTTCAGGGTCCCCACGAGCAGTACTTC
>TRBV5-1|TRBJ1-1|TRBD1|.
CASSLGFSGQGPEAFF
TGCGCCAGCAGCTTGGGATTTTCGGGACAGGGTCCTGAAGCTTTCTTT
>TRBV6-1|TRBJ1-4|TRBD1|.
CASNRRQGEKLFF
TGTGCCAGCAACCGAAGACAGGGCGAAAAACTGTTTTTT
>TRBV5-1|TRBJ2-1|.|.
CASSLGGKNNEQFF
TGCGCCAGCAGCTTGGGCGGGAAGAACAATGAGCAGTTCTTC
>TRBV5-6|TRBJ1-1|.|once
CASSLAQGWTEAFF
TGTGCCAGCAGCTTGGCCCAGGGTTGGACTGAAGCTTTCTTT
>TRBV19|TRBJ2-3|.|.
CASSGGTSLTDTQYF
TGTGCCAGTAGTGGCGGTACCTCTCTCACAGATACGCAGTATTTT
>TRBV10-3|TRBJ1-2|.|.
CAISVGTTNYGYTF
TGTGCCATCAGTGTTGGAACTACTAACTATGGCTACACCTTC
>TRBV2|TRBJ2-5|.|.
CASSEQSRGETQYF
TGTGCCAGCAGTGAACAGTCCCGCGGGGAGACCCAGTACTTC
>TRBV29-1|TRBJ1-1|TRBD1|.
CSGSTGARNTEAFF
TGCAGCGGTAGTACAGGGGCTCGGAACACTGAAGCTTTCTTT
>TRBV7-9|TRBJ1-1|.|.
CASSLMGEGTEAFF
TGTGCCAGCAGCTTAATGGGCGAGGGCACTGAAGCTTTCTTT
>TRBV11-2|TRBJ1-1|TRBD1|few
CASSLAGQMNTEAFF
TGTGCCAGCAGCTTAGCGGGACAGATGAACACTGAAGCTTTCTTT
>TRBV5-6|TRBJ1-1|.|.
CASSFEARVDDTEAFF
TGTGCCAGCAGCTTTGAAGCGAGGGTCGACGACACTGAAGCTTTCTTT
>TRBV2|TRBJ2-7|.|.
CASRAVAYEQYF
TGTGCCAGCAGGGCGGTGGCCTACGAGCAGTACTTC
>TRBV2|TRBJ2-3|TRBD2|.
CALPGLAATDTQYF
TGTGCTCTTCCGGGACTAGCGGCCACAGATACGCAGTATTTT
>TRBV10-1|TRBJ1-5|.|.
CASSESGQPRPQHF
TGCGCCAGCAGTGAGTCCGGACAGCCTAGGCCCCAGCATTTT
>TRBV6-6|TRBJ1-1|TRBD1|.
CASRATGGSTEAFF
TGTGCCAGCAGAGCGACAGGGGGCTCCACTGAAGCTTTCTTT
>TRBV5-4|TRBJ2-5|TRBD2|.
CASSPGTSGSVETQYF
TGTGCCAGCAGTCCCGGGACTAGCGGGAGTGTAGAGACCCAGTACTTC
>TRBV7-6|TRBJ2-7|.|.
CASSLGGQRNNYEQYF
TGTGCCAGCAGCTTAGGAGGCCAGCGGAATAACTACGAGCAGTACTTC
>TRBV27|TRBJ2-7|.|.
CASSPPGEQYF
TGTGCCAGCAGCCCGCCGGGCGAGCAGTACTTC
>TRBV27|TRBJ2-5|.|.
CASSSPSQGRETQYF
TGTGCCAGCAGTTCCCCTTCGCAGGGGCGAGAGACCCAGTACTTC
>TRBV27|TRBJ1-5|TRBD1|.
CASSLGQGGQPQHF
TGTGCCAGCAGTTTAGGACAGGGTGGGCAGCCCCAGCATTTT
>TRBV6-5|TRBJ1-2|.|.
CASSYDRLTYGYTF
TGTGCCAGCAGTTATGACAGGCTAACCTATGGCTACACCTTC
>TRBV18|TRBJ2-7|.|few
CASSRAGTYEQYF
TGTGCCAGCTCAAGAGCGGGTACCTACGAGCAGTACTTC
>TRBV7-9|TRBJ2-2|.|.
CASSSTGHTGELFF
TGTGCCAGCAGCTCGACAGGACACACCGGGGAGCTGTTTTTT
>TRBV21-1|TRBJ2-1|.|.
CASSKVWGLAGDAPYNEQFF
TGTGCCAGCAGCAAAGTGTGGGGACTAGCGGGAGACGCGCCCTACAATGAGCAGTTCTTC
>TRBV9|TRBJ2-1|.|.
CASSPRAGEQFF
TGTGCCAGCAGCCCCAGAGCAGGAGAGCAGTTCTTC
>TRBV5-5|TRBJ1-1|.|few
CASSSPGGLGGNTEAFF
TGTGCCAGCAGCTCTCCCGGGGGTCTTGGAGGGAACACTGAAGCTTTCTTT
>TRBV10-3|TRBJ1-5|.|.
CAISEDPTGSGPQHF
TGTGCCATCAGTGAGGATCCCACAGGGTCAGGGCCCCAGCATTTT
>TRBV13|TRBJ1-4|TRBD1|.
CASSSTGQLNEKLFF
TGTGCCAGCAGCTCAACGGGACAGCTTAATGAAAAACTGTTTTTT
>TRBV4-2|TRBJ1-1|.|.
CASSQVRGDTEAFF
TGTGCCAGCAGCCAAGTACGGGGGGACACTGAAGCTTTCTTT
>TRBV5-1|TRBJ2-7|TRBD1|.
CASSLDRGYEQYF
TGCGCCAGCAGCTTGGACAGGGGCTACGAGCAGTACTTC
>TRBV5-4|TRBJ1-2|.|.
CASSLEVGDGYTF
TGTGCCAGCAGCTTGGAGGTGGGAGATGGCTACACCTTC
>TRBV7-7|TRBJ2-5|.|.
CASSFRGGQETQYF
TGTGCCAGCAGCTTCAGGGGTGGCCAAGAGACCCAGTACTTC
>TRBV6-1|TRBJ2-3|.|.
CASSGGLVTDTQYF
TGTGCCAGCAGTGGGGGACTTGTCACAGATACGCAGTATTTT
>TRBV27|TRBJ2-2|TRBD1|.
CASSPTQGVYLGTGELFF
TGTGCCAGCTCTCCAACACAGGGGGTCTATTTGGGCACCGGGGAGCTGTTTTTT
>TRBV28|TRBJ2-5|.|.
CASSLDYRQETQYF
TGTGCCAGCAGTTTGGACTACCGGCAAGAGACCCAGTACTTC
>TRBV7-2|TRBJ2-7|.|.
CASSPTGLDEQYF
TGTGCCAGCAGCCCAACAGGGTTGGACGAGCAGTACTTC
>TRBV7-9|TRBJ2-5|TRBD2|.
CASSLGLADQETQYF
TGTGCCAGCAGCCTGGGACTAGCGGACCAAGAGACCCAGTACTTC
>TRBV11-3|TRBJ1-3|.|.
CASSSTKTYSGNTIYF
TGTGCCAGCAGCTCGACGAAGACTTACTCTGGAAACACCATATATTTT
>TRBV10-3|TRBJ1-4|.|.
CAISEAGENEKLFF
TGTGCCATCAGTGAGGCAGGGGAGAATGAAAAACTGTTTTTT